This T cell receptor (beta chain) stems from a study of CD4 T cell repertoires in COVID-19. This CDR3 comprises 14 residues. Trimming pared 1 base from V and 5 bases from J, leaving 11 bases between. Per the germline V gene, CDR1 is SGHDN and CDR2 is FVKESK. Data came from immunoSEQ multiplex PCR; TCRdb stores just in-frame clones and leaves some out. The data show some 71,000 clones, 83% seen once. Here the sequenced sample was CD4+ T cells from peripheral blood, taken after recovery from COVID-19. V usage is TRBV14 and J usage is TRBJ1-1; TRBD1 is a possible D gene (5 bases). The clonotype comes from a human donor who had COVID-19. CDR3 loop: CASSQATRGTEAFF. CDR3 coding DNA: TGTGCCAGCAGCCAAGCGACCCGGGGGACTGAAGCTTTCTTT. Complete variable domain (other parts from reference TRBV14 and TRBJ1-1): EAGVTQFPSHSVIEKGQTVTLRCDPISGHDNLYWYRRVMGKEIKFLLHFVKESKQDESGMPNNRFLAERTGGTYSTLKVQPAELEDSGVYFCASSQATRGTEAFFGQGTRLTVV.